The 4 T cell receptor beta chains presented below share a single source sample, sequenced in a study of cytomegalovirus exposure and HLA in healthy donors. It was with 60 Vbeta and 13 Jbeta primers that the PCR ran. Clones were sequenced by immunoSEQ multiplex PCR, and TCRdb holds only the in-frame ones, with some missing. In the table there are 170,000 or so clones, about 80% of which are singletons. Specimen: PBMCs. The source of these receptors is a man younger than 45 in good health and CMV-seropositive.

This chain connects TRBV27 to TRBJ2-7, with D maybe TRBD1 (6 bases). Germline V lookup: CDR1 MNHEY, CDR2 SMNVEV (reference sequence). There are 15 residues in the CDR3. V dropped 5 bases and J dropped 3 bases, with 17 bases sitting between them. The CDR3 sequence is CASSLGGGKIYEQYF. CDR3 nucleotides: TGTGCCAGCAGTCTCGGTGGGGGCAAGATCTACGAGCAGTACTTC.

Details on this clone: Because the CDR3's place on the DNA is in doubt, the DNA is left out and the CDR3 is given as listed by TCRdb. The genes are TRBV21-1 and TRBJ2-5; the listed D gene, TRBD2, was not tested against the DNA. TRBV21-1 is labeled a pseudogene. The CDR3 length equals 17 residues, ends included. CDR3: CASSKGWGSGSGETQYF.

In nucleotides, the CDR3 is TGTGCCAGCAAAAGAGGGACAGTCCTTTACGAGCAGTACTTC. This codes for CASKRGTVLYEQYF. This chain joins TRBV2 and TRBJ2-7; 7 bases fit TRBD1. V gave up 7 bases and J gave up 4 bases; unmatched junction bases: 10. The V gene's germline CDR1 is SNHLY and CDR2 FYNNEI. This CDR3 is 14 amino acids long.

The chain joins TRBV11-3 to TRBJ2-1; 7 bases fit TRBD2. This CDR3 contains 17 residues. Trimming cost V 6 bases and J 4 bases; bases outside gene matches: 15. Looked up from germline, CDR1 is SGHNT and CDR2 is YENEEA. This chain's CDR3 is CASSRSWGSRGYNEQFF. CDR3 in DNA: TGTGCCAGCAGTCGGAGTTGGGGTTCGCGGGGGTACAATGAGCAGTTCTTC.